This T cell receptor beta chain was obtained from a study of control samples from healthy donors and cancer patients (dated by TCRdb to the early 2020s). The receptor library was made with the immunoSEQ multiplex PCR assay. What TCRdb holds here is the immuneACCESS table cut down to in-frame rearrangements. Part of the clones is not present; checked against another copy, under half of the missing clones reflect an unresolved V gene, and the others are unexplained. Counted in this sample were over 80,000 clones; around 82% of them appeared once. Roughly 2% of the sample is in the top ten clones. The CDR1 and CDR2 encoded by the germline V gene (reference sequence) are SGHNT and YYREEE. The germline ends are 30 bases apart after V is trimmed by 1 base and J by 5 bases. Its CDR3 holds 20 amino acids, cysteine through phenylalanine. Of the read, only the CDR3 DNA is kept; its 60 bases are in frame from base 1.

Notes on this clone: Its antigen target is currently unknown. No base-level quality is on record; no much larger clone is a single base apart.

The source material was blood. The rearranged chain carries TRBV5-4 and TRBJ1-2; the D segment could be TRBD1, given 6 matching bases. This receptor was taken from a man aged 60 to 75 in good health. The nucleotide sequence is given as TGTGCCAGCAGCTTGCCTACCAGGTCCTCACATGGGGGCGCATGGTATGGCTACACCTTC. Its product reads: CASSLPTRSSHGGAWYGYTF.